These 21 T cell receptor beta chains originate from one sample sequenced in a study of shared clonotypes between healthy human individuals (dated by TCRdb to the early 2020s). The library was produced with the immunoSEQ multiplex PCR assay. In TCRdb, the immuneACCESS table is reduced to in-frame sequences with V and J assigned. These tables do not hold every clone; where another copy was compared, an unresolved V gene accounts for under half, and the others remain unexplained. The sample table lists some 550,000 clones, almost 97% of them with a count of one. About 0.06% of the sample is held by the ten biggest clonotypes. Sequencing was carried out using naive CD4+ T cells sorted from blood. What this sample's cell subset or site label stands for: CD45RA+ positively selected. The receptors stem from a young woman in good health.

CDR3: CASSFTQSSGNTIYF. DNA of the CDR3: TGTGCCAGCAGCTTTACGCAGTCCTCTGGAAACACCATATATTTT. This chain connects TRBV11-2 to TRBJ1-3; D ambiguous. Germline loops: CDR1 SGHAT, CDR2 FQNNGV. V was clipped by 3 bases and J by 0 bases, with 9 bases between them. CDR3 size: 15 residues.

The rearrangement links TRBV2 to TRBJ1-4; D is possibly TRBD1 (5 bases). V lost 1 base to trimming and J lost 12 bases, with 6 bases between them. Germline CDR1 reads SNHLY; CDR2 reads FYNNEI. This CDR3 has 11 amino acids. The CDR3 bases are TGTGCCAGCAGTGAAGGAGGGGAACTGTTTTTT. It encodes CASSEGGELFF.

This chain uses TRBV5-8 with TRBJ2-3; 15 bases fit TRBD2. Germline loops: CDR1 SGHTS, CDR2 YDEGEE. Losses at the gene ends were 4 bases for V and 2 bases for J; bases not matched to a gene: 11. CDR3 length equals 19 residues. The CDR3 sequence: CASSAGTSGGTAPTDTQYF. Here the CDR3 DNA reads TGTGCCAGCAGCGCCGGGACTAGCGGGGGGACGGCCCCCACAGATACGCAGTATTTT.

V gene TRBV7-7 combines with J gene TRBJ2-2; D perhaps matches TRBD1 (6 bases). V was pared by 5 bases and J by 8 bases, with 15 bases between. The germline gives CDR1 SSHAT, CDR2 FNYEAQ (reference sequence). The CDR3 has 14 amino acids. The DNA for the CDR3 is TGTGCCAGCAGCACGGACAGTGTTGCAGGGGAGCTGTTTTTT. Encoded protein: CASSTDSVAGELFF.

J is TRBJ1-2 and V is TRBV7-8; 9 positions match TRBD1. The CDR3 spans 15 residues. The J segment lost 7 bases and the V segment lost 0 bases, leaving 6 bases of the junction unmatched. Germline assignment: CDR1 SGHVS and CDR2 FQNEAQ. CDR3 residues: CASSLARGQGSGYTF. CDR3 bases: TGTGCCAGCAGCTTAGCACGGGGACAGGGAAGTGGCTACACCTTC.

The V and J genes are TRBV5-1 and TRBJ1-1, with TRBD1 identical over 8 bases. V shed 4 bases, J shed 0 bases, and the junction held 8 bases outside the gene matches. This CDR3 comprises 16 residues. Germline CDR1 and CDR2: SGHRS and YFSETQ. The CDR3 reads CASSIWTGTMNTEAFF. CDR3 nucleotides: TGCGCCAGCAGCATCTGGACAGGGACGATGAACACTGAAGCTTTCTTT.

This clone was seen once. The genes are TRBV28 and TRBJ2-5; D unresolved. The CDR3 is 14 residues long. V shed 2 bases and J shed 3 bases, with 10 bases lying between them. The germline V gene has CDR1 MDHEN and CDR2 SYDVKM. The CDR3 DNA reads TGTGCCAGCAGTTTACGACTGCTAAAAGAGACCCAGTACTTC. Its translation is CASSLRLLKETQYF.

This chain joins TRBV10-3 and TRBJ2-1; 9 bases map to TRBD2. Trimming at V came to 8 bases and at J to 2 bases, leaving 7 bases not matched to a gene. Germline V gene lookup returns CDR1 ENHRY and CDR2 SYGVKD. The CDR3 extends over 15 amino acids. This CDR3 reads CAIGGGLAAYNEQFF. The CDR3 bases are TGTGCCATCGGGGGGGGACTAGCTGCCTACAATGAGCAGTTCTTC.

The chain employs TRBV2 and TRBJ2-3; D gene unclear. The CDR3 sequence is 13 residues long. The V and J ends lost 4 bases and 2 bases respectively, with 7 bases between them. CDR1 is SNHLY, CDR2 FYNNEI, per germline. In nucleotides, the CDR3 is TGTGCCAGCAGTGGGCAGAACACAGATACGCAGTATTTT. Translation gives CASSGQNTDTQYF.

The V and J genes are TRBV2 and TRBJ1-3, with no clear D. V lost 6 bases, J lost 4 bases, and 16 bases lay in between. Germline CDR1 SNHLY, CDR2 FYNNEI. The CDR3 length is 15 residues. CDR3 bases: TGTGCCAGCAGGAGGAGGCTAACGGACGGAAACACCATATATTTT. Its protein is CASRRRLTDGNTIYF.

V and J are TRBV6-5 and TRBJ1-4, with D possibly matching TRBD1 (5 bases). V lost 6 bases and J lost 8, with 16 bases in between. CDR3 length equals 14 residues. In germline, CDR1 is MNHEY, CDR2 SVGAGI. This chain's CDR3 is CASRPGTIGEKLFF. In DNA form, the CDR3 reads TGTGCCAGCAGGCCCGGGACCATCGGGGAAAAACTGTTTTTT.

CDR3 bases: TGTGCCAGCAGTACCCGACTAGTTGTTTCCTACGAGCAGTACTTC. Protein: CASSTRLVVSYEQYF. The chain has TRBV6-5 and TRBJ2-7; possibly TRBD2 for D (6 bases). Germline CDR1 reads MNHEY; CDR2 reads SVGAGI. V gave up 5 bases and J gave up 1 base, with 15 bases separating them. This CDR3 contains 15 residues.

The V gene is TRBV5-8, the J gene TRBJ2-2, with D perhaps given as TRBD1 or TRBD2 (6 bases each). V was shortened by 3 bases and J by 6 bases, with 15 bases between the two germline ends. The CDR3 contains 15 residues. The germline gives CDR1 SGHTS, CDR2 YDEGEE. DNA of the CDR3: TGTGCCAGCAGCTATGGTCGGGGGCCGGCCGGGGAGCTGTTTTTT. Amino acid sequence: CASSYGRGPAGELFF.

The chain couples TRBV6-6 to TRBJ2-7, with TRBD1 matching over 11 bases. Germline V gives CDR1 MNHNY, CDR2 SVGAGI (reference sequence). V dropped 4 bases and J dropped 4; count of bases not matched to a gene: 6. The CDR3 length is 15 residues. The CDR3 region is CASSSGTGGGYEQYF. The CDR3, as DNA: TGTGCCAGCAGTTCCGGGACAGGGGGTGGTTACGAGCAGTACTTC.

V is TRBV10-2 and J is TRBJ2-7, with TRBD2 matching over 11 bases. The CDR3 runs 14 residues. Looked up from germline, CDR1 is WSHSY and CDR2 is SAAADI. The V segment lost 6 bases and the J segment 5 bases; nucleotides outside the gene matches: 6. CDR3 coding DNA: TGCGCCAGCAGGGTAGCGGGAGGGCAACACGAGCAGTACTTC. Protein sequence: CASRVAGGQHEQYF.

This chain connects TRBV27 to TRBJ2-3; 11 bases fit TRBD2. This CDR3 has 18 amino acids. Losses at the gene ends were 3 bases for V and 3 bases for J; bases not matched to a gene: 11. Germline V gives CDR1 MNHEY, CDR2 SMNVEV (reference sequence). CDR3 protein: CASSFGLAGGARTDTQYF. The CDR3 DNA follows: TGTGCCAGCAGTTTTGGGCTAGCGGGAGGCGCTAGGACAGATACGCAGTATTTT.

The chain couples TRBV7-9 to TRBJ2-4; 8 bases match TRBD1. J was trimmed by 4 bases and V by 5 bases; bases with no gene match: 1. CDR3 size: 13 residues. Germline-derived CDR1 and CDR2 are SEHNR and FQNEAQ (reference sequence). CDR3 protein: CASSRDRKNIQYF. DNA for the CDR3: TGTGCCAGCAGCCGGGACAGGAAAAACATTCAGTACTTC.

The rearrangement joins TRBV13 to TRBJ2-2; D might be TRBD1 (6 bases). V lost 5 bases, J lost 1 base, and 8 bases lay in between. CDR3 length equals 14 residues. The germline CDR1 and CDR2 sequences are PRHDT and FYEKMQ (reference sequence). The chain's CDR3 is CASSRGQNTGELFF. The CDR3 coding sequence is TGTGCCAGCAGCAGGGGACAGAACACCGGGGAGCTGTTTTTT.

This clone was observed once. The genes are TRBV30 and TRBJ2-3, with 10 bases aligning to TRBD2. CDR1 and CDR2 from the germline V gene are GTSNPN and SVGIG (reference sequence). The CDR3 runs 15 residues. V shed 7 bases and J 3 bases; nucleotides not matched to a gene: 10. The CDR3 is CASTIAGGGTDTQYF. CDR3 nucleotide sequence: TGTGCCTCTACCATAGCGGGAGGAGGAACAGATACGCAGTATTTT.

A single count supports this clone. Other DNA sequences in the same sample also yield this CDR3. V is TRBV6-1 and J is TRBJ2-5, with D tentatively TRBD2 (5 bases). The germline V gene has CDR1 MNHNS and CDR2 SASEGT. There are 13 residues in the CDR3. V was trimmed by 3 bases and J by 4 bases, leaving 9 bases between them. The CDR3 sequence: CASSEVRGETQYF. For the CDR3, the DNA is TGTGCCAGCAGTGAGGTACGGGGAGAGACCCAGTACTTC.

The chain uses TRBV7-9 and TRBJ1-2; perhaps TRBD1 as D (6 bases). Germline CDR1 reads SEHNR; CDR2 reads FQNEAQ (reference sequence). V was cut by 5 bases and J by 7 bases, with 17 bases left in between. This CDR3 comprises 14 residues. The CDR3 nucleotides are TGTGCCAGCAGCCCTTCAGGGGAAGGGTCTGGCTACACCTTC. This codes for CASSPSGEGSGYTF.